This TCR beta chain was found in a study of cytomegalovirus exposure and HLA in healthy donors. In the PCR, 60 Vbeta and 13 Jbeta primers were used. Under the authors' procedure: Per a later analysis, the number of unique TCR beta chains was some 82 million, of which some 9.9 million were shared. Clones were sequenced by immunoSEQ multiplex PCR, and TCRdb holds only the in-frame ones, with some missing. The DNA was the basis for D and trimming; V, J and clone size are from that table. The table has about 160,000 clones, around 83% seen once. Study observations and caveats: As a later analysis showed, a missense DCLRE1C variant was linked to trimming of TCR beta V- and J-genes. Reportedly, diagnosis of cytomegalovirus status by the classifier showed high specificity and sensitivity. Presence/absence comparisons presumed near-even sequencing depth among donors.

Points on this clone: Its antigen is unidentified.

The source of this sequence is a male donor in good health and CMV-seropositive. Sequenced material: PBMCs.

CDR3 in DNA: TGTGCCAGCAGCAAGACTAGCACCGGGGAGCTGTTTTTT. It is translated as CASSKTSTGELFF. This chain joins TRBV11-3 and TRBJ2-2, with D possibly TRBD2 on 6 matching bases. Germline loops: CDR1 SGHNT, CDR2 YENEEA. The length of the CDR3 is 13 residues. Deletions cut 5 bases from V and 4 bases from J, with 8 bases between.